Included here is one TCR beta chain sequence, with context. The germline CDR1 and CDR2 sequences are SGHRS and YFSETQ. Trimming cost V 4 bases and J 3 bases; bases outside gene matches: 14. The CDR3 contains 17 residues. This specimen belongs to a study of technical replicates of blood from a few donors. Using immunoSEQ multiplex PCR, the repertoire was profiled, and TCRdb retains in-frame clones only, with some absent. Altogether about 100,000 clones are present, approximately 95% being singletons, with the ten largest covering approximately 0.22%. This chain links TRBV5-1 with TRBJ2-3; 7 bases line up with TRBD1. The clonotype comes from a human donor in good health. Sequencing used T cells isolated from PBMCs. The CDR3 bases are TGCGCCAGCAGCAAAAGCTTAACCGGACAGGTGACAGATACGCAGTATTTT. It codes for CASSKSLTGQVTDTQYF.